A selection of T cell receptor beta chains follows, all from one sample in a study of CXCR4 blockade with PD-1 therapy in pancreatic cancer. Only in-frame clones appear in the TCRdb table, and some are missing; sequencing was by immunoSEQ multiplex PCR. This sample has about 4,800 clones, with about 53% found just once. The sample taken for sequencing was tumor tissue. The receptors come from a human donor with pancreatic ductal adenocarcinoma. The CDR3 runs from the conserved cysteine through the conserved F or W. The D gene is left open where the match is weak. Some rows mark clone size as missing; the rest say once, few, many or name a class of expanded clone.

>TRBV14|-|TRBJ2-7|-
CASSQDFGEQYF
TGTGCCAGCAGCCAAGACTTCGGTGAGCAGTACTTC
>TRBV5-1|TRBD2|TRBJ2-1|few
CASSLGASGSDEQFF
TGCGCCAGCAGCTTGGGGGCTAGCGGGAGCGATGAGCAGTTCTTC
>TRBV29-1|-|TRBJ1-4|few
CSAMGDANEKLFF
TGCAGCGCAATGGGTGACGCTAATGAAAAACTGTTTTTT
>TRBV7-2|TRBD1|TRBJ2-7|-
CASSQEDRGHEQYF
TGTGCCAGCAGCCAAGAGGACAGGGGCCACGAGCAGTACTTC
>TRBV28|-|TRBJ1-5|-
CASSPGSQARSNQPQHF
TGTGCCAGCAGCCCCGGGTCTCAAGCTCGTAGCAATCAGCCCCAGCATTTT
>TRBV30|-|TRBJ2-4|few
CAWSVRGPGNIQYF
TGTGCCTGGAGTGTACGGGGGCCGGGGAACATTCAGTACTTC
>TRBV10-3|-|TRBJ2-7|-
CAVSESSYEQYF
TGTGCCGTATCGGAGAGCTCCTACGAGCAGTACTTC
>TRBV1|-|TRBJ2-7|once
CASSQSSGMGSSFHEQYF
TGCGCCAGCAGCCAATCTAGCGGGATGGGTAGTTCGTTTCACGAGCAGTACTTC
>TRBV30|-|TRBJ2-1|-
CAWSAGQTYNEQFF
TGTGCCTGGAGTGCGGGTCAGACTTACAATGAGCAGTTCTTC
>TRBV10-1|TRBD2|TRBJ2-7|-
CASSQGLAGGYEQYF
TGCGCCAGCAGCCAAGGACTAGCGGGAGGGTACGAGCAGTACTTC
>TRBV19|TRBD1|TRBJ2-7|-
CASSRGDRRDSYEQYF
TGTGCCAGTAGTCGAGGGGACAGGCGGGACTCCTATGAGCAGTACTTC
>TRBV6-8|TRBD1|TRBJ1-2|-
CASSSRGQGYTF
TGTGCCAGCAGTTCCAGGGGGCAAGGCTACACCTTC
>TRBV28|-|TRBJ2-2|-
CASRPIDGELFF
TGTGCCAGCAGACCTATAGATGGGGAGCTGTTTTTT
>TRBV19|-|TRBJ2-2|-
CASSMVWGTGELFF
TGTGCCAGTAGTATGGTCTGGGGAACCGGGGAGCTGTTTTTT
>TRBV19|TRBD2|TRBJ2-7|-
CASRASGRTPSYEQYF
TGTGCCAGTAGGGCTAGCGGGAGGACGCCCTCTTACGAGCAGTACTTC
>TRBV29-1|-|TRBJ2-7|-
CSVALTLGYEQYF
TGCAGCGTTGCTTTGACCCTGGGCTACGAGCAGTACTTC
>TRBV6-8|-|TRBJ1-1|-
CASKTTAGGAFF
TGTGCCAGCAAGACGACAGCCGGCGGAGCTTTCTTT
>TRBV5-1|-|TRBJ2-7|-
CASSLPAERYEQYF
TGCGCCAGCAGCTTGCCAGCGGAGCGCTACGAGCAGTACTTC
>TRBV28|-|TRBJ2-7|-
CASSPSTHSYEQYF
TGTGCCAGCAGCCCTTCCACACACTCCTACGAGCAGTACTTC
>TRBV11-3|-|TRBJ2-2|large
CASSLSSSAVELFF
TGTGCCAGCAGCTTATCTAGTTCGGCGGTGGAGCTGTTTTTT
>TRBV10-1|-|TRBJ2-7|few
CASSSAASSYEQYF
TGCGCCAGCAGTTCTGCGGCCAGCTCCTACGAGCAGTACTTC
>TRBV2|TRBD2|TRBJ2-6|-
CASTRGAGVSGANVLTF
TGTGCCAGCACTCGAGGGGCGGGAGTTTCTGGGGCCAACGTCCTGACTTTC
>TRBV19|-|TRBJ1-2|few
CASSLTAHYGYTF
TGTGCCAGTAGCTTAACAGCGCACTATGGCTACACCTTC
>TRBV29-1|-|TRBJ1-1|large
CSVEDPGARETEAFF
TGCAGCGTTGAAGATCCCGGGGCGCGGGAAACTGAAGCTTTCTTT
>TRBV10-2|-|TRBJ2-1|-
CASSPGTPNYNEQFF
TGCGCCAGCAGCCCCGGGACACCGAACTACAATGAGCAGTTCTTC
>TRBV6-7|TRBD2|TRBJ2-1|-
CANRGGGSRYNEQFF
TGTGCCAACCGGGGGGGTGGAAGCCGATACAATGAGCAGTTCTTC
>TRBV30|-|TRBJ2-7|-
CAWSRLSWYEQYF
TGTGCCTGGAGTCGACTTAGCTGGTACGAGCAGTACTTC
>TRBV19|-|TRBJ2-5|-
CASSITGPGEETQYF
TGTGCCAGTAGTATAACCGGTCCCGGCGAAGAGACCCAGTACTTC
>TRBV7-5|-|TRBJ2-2|few
CASSPLAGGAGELFF
TGTGCCAGCAGCCCTCTAGCGGGAGGGGCCGGGGAGCTGTTTTTT
>TRBV6-9|-|TRBJ2-1|-
CASSEGTSSYNEQFF
TGTGCCAGCAGTGAGGGGACTTCCTCCTACAATGAGCAGTTCTTC
>TRBV7-4|-|TRBJ2-2|few
CASSPSAARAGELFF
TGTGCCAGCAGCCCATCCGCAGCGAGGGCCGGGGAGCTGTTTTTT
>TRBV29-1|-|TRBJ2-7|-
CSVQFGTYEQYF
TGCAGCGTTCAGTTCGGAACCTACGAGCAGTACTTC
>TRBV6-8|-|TRBJ2-3|few
CASSYGRGRSDTQYF
TGTGCCAGCAGTTACGGGAGGGGGCGGTCAGATACGCAGTATTTT
>TRBV30|TRBD1|TRBJ2-4|-
CAWSPPGGANIQYF
TGTGCCTGGAGTCCACCAGGGGGCGCGAACATTCAGTACTTC
>TRBV15|TRBD2|TRBJ2-4|once
CATSSPSGSNIQYF
TGTGCCACCAGCAGCCCTAGCGGGAGTAACATTCAGTACTTC
>TRBV6-8|TRBD1|TRBJ2-7|medium-sized
CASSYVQGAPYEQYF
TGTGCCAGCAGTTACGTACAGGGGGCGCCGTACGAGCAGTACTTC
>TRBV18|-|TRBJ1-1|-
CASSLRGAGDTEAFF
TGTGCCAGCTCCCTCCGGGGGGCTGGGGACACTGAAGCTTTCTTT
>TRBV11-3|-|TRBJ2-1|medium-sized
CASSSTDRSYNEQFF
TGTGCCAGCAGCTCGACCGACAGGTCCTACAATGAGCAGTTCTTC
>TRBV14|-|TRBJ1-2|-
CASSPTGANGYTF
TGTGCCAGCAGCCCCACGGGGGCGAATGGCTACACCTTC
>TRBV4-1|-|TRBJ2-2|-
CASSPQGTTNTGELFF
TGCGCCAGCAGCCCCCAGGGGACTACGAACACCGGGGAGCTGTTTTTT
>TRBV19|-|TRBJ1-1|-
CASSPPTERNTEAFF
TGTGCCAGTAGTCCCCCGACGGAGAGGAACACTGAAGCTTTCTTT
>TRBV1|-|TRBJ1-1|-
CASSQELTVNTEAFF
TGCGCCAGCAGCCAAGAATTGACGGTGAACACTGAAGCTTTCTTT
>TRBV19|-|TRBJ1-2|once
CASSPDSRYGYTF
TGTGCCAGTAGTCCGGACAGCCGCTATGGCTACACCTTC
>TRBV28|TRBD2|TRBJ2-5|-
CASSLVLAGVGETQYF
TGTGCCAGCAGTCTCGTGCTAGCGGGAGTAGGGGAGACCCAGTACTTC
>TRBV19|-|TRBJ2-3|-
CASRKNTDTQYF
TGTGCCAGTAGGAAGAACACAGATACGCAGTATTTT
>TRBV12-5|TRBD1|TRBJ1-1|few
CASSFGRQGPEAFF
TGTGCCAGTTCTTTTGGTAGACAGGGCCCTGAAGCTTTCTTT
>TRBV11-3|-|TRBJ2-7|medium-sized
CASSLLEPAYEQYF
TGTGCCAGCAGCTTACTTGAGCCGGCCTACGAGCAGTACTTC
>TRBV19|-|TRBJ2-1|-
CASSIRSPHDEQFF
TGTGCCAGTAGTATTAGAAGTCCCCACGATGAGCAGTTCTTC
>TRBV10-1|TRBD2|TRBJ2-1|-
CASSEREGSYFSYNEQFF
TGCGCCAGCAGTGAGAGGGAGGGATCCTATTTCTCCTACAATGAGCAGTTCTTC
>TRBV14|-|TRBJ2-3|-
CASREFTGAGGTQYF
TGTGCCAGCAGGGAATTCACCGGGGCCGGGGGTACGCAGTATTTT
>TRBV2|TRBD1|TRBJ1-5|few
CASRQGKRDQPQHF
TGTGCCAGCAGACAGGGGAAAAGGGATCAGCCCCAGCATTTT
>TRBV12-1|-|TRBJ2-4|large
CASSFGTGRENIQYF
TGTGCCAGCAGCTTTGGGACAGGGAGAGAGAACATTCAGTACTTC
>TRBV19|-|TRBJ1-1|-
CASSIRSWGTTEAFF
TGTGCCAGTAGTATACGCAGCTGGGGGACCACTGAAGCTTTCTTT
>TRBV30|TRBD1|TRBJ2-7|few
CAWGIQGLPDEQYF
TGTGCCTGGGGGATACAGGGGCTCCCTGATGAGCAGTACTTC
>TRBV29-1|-|TRBJ2-1|few
CSTKNRDTYNEQFF
TGCAGCACTAAAAACCGGGACACATACAATGAGCAGTTCTTC
>TRBV7-4|-|TRBJ1-4|-
CASSPLPQQGLFF
TGTGCCAGCAGTCCCCTCCCCCAACAAGGGTTGTTTTTT
>TRBV19|TRBD1|TRBJ2-7|-
CASSRDRDLREQYF
TGTGCCAGTAGTAGGGACAGGGATTTACGCGAGCAGTACTTC
>TRBV18|TRBD2|TRBJ2-1|once
CASSPGPSGEQFF
TGTGCCAGCTCACCCGGGCCTAGCGGTGAGCAGTTCTTC
>TRBV28|TRBD2|TRBJ2-7|-
CASSLYPPTSGRHEQYF
TGTGCCAGCAGTCTTTACCCCCCTACTAGCGGGAGACACGAGCAGTACTTC